This record concerns one TCR beta chain sequence. These data come from a study of OX40 agonist ivuxolimab in advanced cancers. Germline values: CDR1 ENHRY, CDR2 SYGVKD. The CDR3 covers 14 residues. The V end lost 0 bases, the J end lost 7 bases, and 13 bases lay between the germline ends. Some clones are missing from TCRdb's copy, which holds only in-frame ones; the method was immunoSEQ multiplex PCR. The repertoire holds roughly 90,000 clones, with around 88% as singletons. Material: CD4+ or CD8+ T cells sorted from blood, obtained in a trial of the OX40 agonist ivuxolimab. The TCR sequence derives from an adult with an advanced solid tumor such as melanoma, head and neck, liver or kidney cancer. J is TRBJ2-7 and V is TRBV10-3; no definite D call. In nucleotides, the CDR3 is TGTGCCATCAGTGAGTCTGGAAGGGCTGGGGAGCAGTACTTC. Its translation: CAISESGRAGEQYF.